This TCR beta chain is drawn from a study of T cells in localized non-small cell lung cancer (dated by TCRdb to 2020 to 2021). Regarding the research as a whole: The study examined T cell repertoires in roughly 240 patients with early-stage NSCLC and compared tumors with uninvolved tumor-adjacent lungs. The cohort was made up of under 250 treatment-naive NSCLC patients whose localized lung tumors had been resected. Of the NSCLC patients, 129 were male and roughly 110 were female, and the mean age was about 69 years. General findings and caveats noted by the study authors: Because multi-region tumor sequencing was not done, intratumor heterogeneity could not be ruled out. Longer overall survival was associated with higher blood T cell density, whereas shorter survival was associated with higher adjacent-lung clonality. Because the study design was exploratory, TCR variables were selected using unadjusted p-values without false-discovery rate correction. Of the top 100 tumor clones, a median of 57 were detected in paired uninvolved adjacent lung; 28 were also among that lung's top 100. The highest T cell clonality was observed in uninvolved tumor-adjacent lung, where clonality exceeded that of tumor, suggesting that antigenic responses were more focused in uninvolved tumor-adjacent lung.

The immunoSEQ Assay was used to sequence TCR beta CDR3 regions from DNA. Concerning the study's data processing: To compute T cell density, TCR beta template counts were normalized to usable DNA, which was estimated by amplifying housekeeping genes. Richness was estimated with the preseqR package, extrapolating to 400,000 templates for PBMC samples and 120,000 templates for tissue samples. Clonality was taken to be one minus Pielou's evenness. Tissue-enriched TCRs were identified through differential abundance testing performed on productive amino-acid clonotypes, with a minimum total count of 5 and an alpha of 0.1. Repertoire overlap between compartments was quantified with the Jaccard Index and Morisita Overlap Index. GLIPH grouped TCR beta CDR3s together with public tetramer-defined viral CDR3s, and a viral motif had to include at least three viral sequences and show V-gene enrichment. The table was pulled from immuneACCESS by TCRdb, which kept in-frame rearrangements only. Such tables lose some clones; where checked, under half of the loss comes from unresolved V genes, and the rest has no known cause. The DNA was the basis for D and trimming; V, J and clone size are from that table. The sample records 90,000 to 95,000 clones, just over 90% of which are singletons. The ten largest clonotypes hold roughly 4% of the sample.

A note on this clone: It lacks a known antigen. Qualities for individual bases were not recorded, and no much larger clone is one base off.

At diagnosis, tumor, uninvolved tumor-adjacent lung and peripheral blood were collected and then preserved as a mix of FFPE and fresh-frozen material. For TCR repertoire profiling, blood samples were analyzed in the form of peripheral blood mononuclear cells. Trimming at the junction amounts to 6 bases on V and 1 base on J, and the germline ends lie 10 bases apart. Based on the germline V gene, the CDR1 and CDR2 sequences are ENHRY and SYGVKD. Measured from the cysteine to the phenylalanine, the CDR3 is 15 residues long. Only CDR3 DNA is held: 45 bases, read in frame from base 1. The sample consisted of PBMCs, taken before any cancer treatment. The sequence links TRBV10-3 to TRBJ2-6; the D gene cannot be resolved reliably. The sequence derives from a woman aged 35 to 69 with stage II squamous cell lung carcinoma. The DNA sequence is as follows: TGTGCCATCAGAACTTTATGGTCTGGGGCCAACGTCCTGACTTTC. This encodes CAIRTLWSGANVLTF.